The 31 T cell receptor beta chains reported below all come from one sample, sequenced in a study of cytomegalovirus exposure and HLA in healthy donors. The PCR had 60 Vbeta and 13 Jbeta primers. The protocol was immunoSEQ multiplex PCR, while the TCRdb copy is restricted to in-frame clones and leaves out a portion. This sample yields about 96,000 clones, of which about four fifths are seen a single time; under 3% belongs to the top ten. The sequenced sample consisted of PBMCs. All receptors derive from a female donor in good health and CMV-seropositive.

This clone was counted a single time. The chain is built from TRBV2 and TRBJ1-2, with a tentative D call TRBD1 (6 bases). Per the germline V gene, CDR1 is SNHLY and CDR2 is FYNNEI. The length of the CDR3 is 13 residues. Trimming took off 2 bases at V and 4 bases at J, with 8 bases between the two ends. The CDR3 loop is CASSEQGSYGYTF. CDR3 DNA: TGTGCCAGCAGTGAACAGGGGAGCTATGGCTACACCTTC.

The chain has TRBV30 and TRBJ1-1; D gene ambiguous. This CDR3 is 10 amino acids long. Germline CDR1 reads GTSNPN; CDR2 reads SVGIG (reference sequence). Deletions cut 2 bases from V and 11 bases from J, with 9 bases between. CDR3 sequence (DNA): TGTGCCTGGAGTCATGAGGTGGCTTTCTTT. This translates into CAWSHEVAFF.

This clone turned up a few times. The chain is built from TRBV6-5 and TRBJ1-1, with 7 bases matching TRBD1. The length of the CDR3 is 14 residues. J gave up 1 base and V 6 bases, and 5 bases lay outside the gene matches. Germline CDR1 reads MNHEY; CDR2 reads SVGAGI. Here the CDR3 reads CASRETGTNTEAFF. For the CDR3, the DNA is TGTGCCAGCAGGGAGACAGGGACGAACACTGAAGCTTTCTTT.

The chain recombines TRBV7-2 with TRBJ1-4; weak D call: TRBD1 (5 bases). With 3 bases removed from V and 5 bases from J, the gap between germline ends came to 10 bases. CDR1 and CDR2 from the germline V gene are SGHTA and FQGNSA. CDR3 length: 14 amino acids. In DNA form, the CDR3 reads TGTGCCAGCAGCTTTGGAGGGGCAAATGAAAAACTGTTTTTT. Its translation is CASSFGGANEKLFF.

J is TRBJ1-6 and V is TRBV6-6; no reliable D call. V lost 4 bases, J lost 4 bases, and 11 bases lay in between. The CDR3 extends over 15 amino acids. The germline gives CDR1 MNHNY, CDR2 SVGAGI (reference sequence). Written as DNA, the CDR3 is TGTGCCAGCAGTTCCAGTCTCGCATATAATTCACCCCTCCACTTT. Protein: CASSSSLAYNSPLHF.

The genes are TRBV5-1 and TRBJ2-5; D is uncertain. Trimming left V 1 base short and J 5 bases short, with 6 bases between. Germline V CDR1 and CDR2: SGHRS, YFSETQ. The CDR3 spans 12 residues. The chain's CDR3 is CASSLTTETQYF. The CDR3 nucleotides are TGCGCCAGCAGCTTGACAACGGAGACCCAGTACTTC.

The chain employs TRBV5-1 and TRBJ1-1; a possible D gene is TRBD1 (5 bases). Between the trimmed V and J ends, which lost 4 bases and 3 bases, there was a span of 13 bases. The germline CDR1 and CDR2 sequences are SGHRS and YFSETQ. The length of the CDR3 is 14 residues. For the CDR3, the DNA is TGCGCCAGCAGCACCGATGGGGGGGACACTGAAGCTTTCTTT. Its translation: CASSTDGGDTEAFF.

The chain has TRBV2 and TRBJ1-5, with TRBD1 matching 7 bases. Germline CDR1 reads SNHLY; CDR2 reads FYNNEI. The CDR3 sequence is 13 residues long. V gave up 3 bases and J gave up 9 bases; unmatched junction bases: 5. DNA for the CDR3: TGTGCCAGCAGTGACGGACAGGAGGGGCCCCAGCATTTT. Protein: CASSDGQEGPQHF.

This clone was seen more than once but under ten times. The chain uses TRBV19 and TRBJ1-1; D might be TRBD1 (6 bases). Germline-derived CDR1 and CDR2 are LNHDA and SQIVND (reference sequence). This CDR3 region has 14 residues. Trimming stripped 7 bases from V and 1 base from J, with 13 bases between. The CDR3 protein is CASTPNRENTEAFF. The CDR3 DNA sequence: TGTGCCAGTACTCCTAACAGGGAGAACACTGAAGCTTTCTTT. Full variable domain (remainder filled in from reference TRBV19 and TRBJ1-1): DGGITQSPKYLFRKEGQNVTLSCEQNLNHDAMYWYRQDPGQGLRLIYYSQIVNDFQKGDIAEGYSVSREKKESFPLTVTSAQKNPTAFYLCASTPNRENTEAFFGQGTRLTVV.

This chain joins TRBV5-1 and TRBJ1-1, with 8 bases matching TRBD1. The CDR3 consists of 15 residues. Germline V gives CDR1 SGHRS, CDR2 YFSETQ. V was pared by 0 bases and J by 3 bases, with 4 bases of the junction left unmatched. Here the CDR3 DNA reads TGCGCCAGCAGCTTGGACGGACAGGGAGACACTGAAGCTTTCTTT. Its protein product is CASSLDGQGDTEAFF. Supplemented by reference TRBV5-1 and TRBJ1-1, the full variable domain reads KAGVTQTPRYLIKTRGQQVTLSCSPISGHRSVSWYQQTPGQGLQFLFEYFSETQRNKGNFPGRFSGRQFSNSRSEMNVSTLELGDSALYLCASSLDGQGDTEAFFGQGTRLTVV.

The table lists this clone with a count of one. The CDR3: CASSESTLAGENGYTF. The CDR3 DNA is TGCGCCAGCAGTGAGTCGACTCTGGCGGGGGAGAATGGCTACACCTTC. This chain links TRBV10-1 with TRBJ1-2, with D tentatively TRBD1 (5 bases). The V end was cut by 0 bases, the J end by 6 bases, with 17 bases between. Germline V gene lookup returns CDR1 WNHNN and CDR2 SYGVQD (reference sequence). CDR3 length: 16 residues.

The V call is TRBV19, the J call TRBJ1-5, with no clear D. V was shortened by 7 bases and J by 1 base, with 11 bases between the two germline ends. The CDR3 extends over 14 amino acids. Germline V gene sequence: CDR1 LNHDA, CDR2 SQIVND (reference sequence). The CDR3 reads CASTLSRSNQPQHF. The CDR3 region has the DNA TGTGCCAGTACTCTCAGCAGGAGCAATCAGCCCCAGCATTTT. Together with reference TRBV19 and TRBJ1-5, the CDR3 gives the full variable domain: DGGITQSPKYLFRKEGQNVTLSCEQNLNHDAMYWYRQDPGQGLRLIYYSQIVNDFQKGDIAEGYSVSREKKESFPLTVTSAQKNPTAFYLCASTLSRSNQPQHFGDGTRLSIL.

This chain links TRBV29-1 with TRBJ1-2; 12 positions agree with TRBD1. The CDR3 has 17 residues. The ends lost 3 bases at V and 5 bases at J; junction bases unmatched: 13. From germline, CDR1 is SQVTM and CDR2 ANQGSEA. The chain's CDR3 is CSVERAAGTGGTYGYTF. DNA of the CDR3: TGCAGCGTTGAGAGGGCGGCAGGGACAGGGGGCACTTATGGCTACACCTTC.

The V call is TRBV7-2, the J call TRBJ1-1; 7 bases match TRBD1. This CDR3 region has 14 residues. V dropped 5 bases and J dropped 1; count of bases not matched to a gene: 4. Germline values: CDR1 SGHTA, CDR2 FQGNSA. DNA of the CDR3: TGTGCCAGCAGCCCAACAGGGGCGAACACTGAAGCTTTCTTT. The encoded protein is CASSPTGANTEAFF. Full variable domain (rest looked up from reference TRBV7-2 and TRBJ1-1): GAGVSQSPSNKVTEKGKDVELRCDPISGHTALYWYRQSLGQGLEFLIYFQGNSAPDKSGLPSDRFSAERTGGSVSTLTIQRTQQEDSAVYLCASSPTGANTEAFFGQGTRLTVV.

The chain recombines TRBV9 with TRBJ2-2, with D hard to call. Germline assignment: CDR1 SGDLS and CDR2 YYNGEE. V lost 2 bases, J lost 6 bases, and 14 bases lay in between. CDR3 length: 15 residues. The CDR3 protein is CASSVSPMVSGELFF. CDR3 nucleotides: TGTGCCAGCAGCGTCTCTCCTATGGTATCCGGGGAGCTGTTTTTT. Full variable domain (outside the CDR3, taken from reference TRBV9 and TRBJ2-2): DSGVTQTPKHLITATGQRVTLRCSPRSGDLSVYWYQQSLDQGLQFLIQYYNGEERAKGNILERFSAQQFPDLHSELNLSSLELGDSALYFCASSVSPMVSGELFFGEGSRLTVL.

This chain joins TRBV14 and TRBJ2-7, with 7 bases fitting TRBD1. Germline V CDR1 and CDR2: SGHDN, FVKESK. Germline trimming cut 4 bases from V and 2 bases from J; bases unmatched to any gene: 14. This CDR3 contains 17 residues. The CDR3 is CASSRRDSFFLAYEQYF. The CDR3 bases are TGTGCCAGCAGCCGCCGGGACAGCTTTTTCCTCGCCTACGAGCAGTACTTC.

The rearrangement uses TRBV28 and TRBJ2-5; a possible D gene is TRBD2 (7 bases). Trimming cost V 0 bases and J 2 bases, with 28 bases left between them. CDR1 MDHEN and CDR2 SYDVKM come from the germline V gene. CDR3 length: 21 residues. The CDR3 DNA follows: TGTGCCAGCAGTTTATGGGGGAGGGTTTCGGACAGACCTACTTCACAAGAGACCCAGTACTTC. Translated: CASSLWGRVSDRPTSQETQYF.

The chain employs TRBV19 and TRBJ2-7, with TRBD2 as a possible D gene (6 bases). This CDR3 has 14 amino acids. The germline CDR1 and CDR2 sequences are LNHDA and SQIVND (reference sequence). V shed 3 bases and J shed 2 bases, with 11 bases lying between them. CDR3 in DNA: TGTGCCAGTAGTATGACGTCGGGGGCCTACGAGCAGTACTTC. As protein: CASSMTSGAYEQYF.

This clone showed up just a few times. J is TRBJ2-7 and V is TRBV4-3; the D is unclear. V lost 4 bases, J lost 3 bases, and 16 bases lay in between. Germline V CDR1 and CDR2: LGHNA, YSLEER. The CDR3 has 15 amino acids. This CDR3 reads CASSPTAQNGYEQYF. The CDR3 nucleotides read TGCGCCAGCAGCCCTACGGCACAGAATGGCTACGAGCAGTACTTC.

V gene TRBV7-2 combines with J gene TRBJ2-7; the D gene is possibly TRBD1 (5 bases). Trimming removed 5 bases from V and 4 bases from J, with 18 bases in between. Germline CDR1 and CDR2: SGHTA and FQGNSA. The CDR3 totals 15 residues. DNA for the CDR3: TGTGCCAGCAGCCGATCGCAGGGAATTCCTTACGAGCAGTACTTC. Residues: CASSRSQGIPYEQYF.

J is TRBJ2-7 and V is TRBV29-1; the D gene is possibly TRBD1 (5 bases). The germline gives CDR1 SQVTM, CDR2 ANQGSEA. Trimming removed 7 bases from V and 0 bases from J, with 13 bases in between. CDR3 length: 13 amino acids. This chain's CDR3 is CSASGASSYEQYF. The CDR3 DNA reads as TGCAGCGCCAGTGGGGCCAGCTCCTACGAGCAGTACTTC.

The V gene is TRBV6-1, the J gene TRBJ1-4, with D unresolved. This CDR3 comprises 12 residues. Germline-derived CDR1 and CDR2 are MNHNS and SASEGT. V was clipped by 5 bases and J by 3 bases, with 4 bases between them. In DNA, the CDR3 is TGTGCCAGCAGTCCGGCTAATGAAAAACTGTTTTTT. Protein product: CASSPANEKLFF.

The rearrangement uses TRBV6-6 and TRBJ2-3; TRBD1 might be the D (6 bases). Germline V gene sequence: CDR1 MNHNY, CDR2 SVGAGI (reference sequence). The CDR3 is 16 amino acids. V lost 6 bases and J lost 1, with 17 bases in between. CDR3 protein: CASSHGVWGRTDTQYF. The CDR3 DNA reads as TGTGCCAGCAGCCACGGGGTTTGGGGGCGCACAGATACGCAGTATTTT.

The sample holds one count of this clone. CDR3 amino acids: CASSPLQTVMNTEAFF. CDR3 DNA sequence: TGTGCCAGCTCACCACTTCAGACAGTTATGAACACTGAAGCTTTCTTT. The J gene is TRBJ1-1, the V gene TRBV18, with D maybe TRBD1 (5 bases). Germline V gene sequence: CDR1 KGHSH, CDR2 LQKENI. This CDR3 region has 16 residues. The germline V and J ends were trimmed by 1 base and 0 bases, with 12 bases remaining between them.

The rearrangement joins TRBV4-2 to TRBJ2-5; 8 nucleotides line up with TRBD2. The CDR3 consists of 15 residues. The V and J ends lost 1 base and 2 bases, in that order; junction bases with no gene match: 3. In germline, CDR1 is LGHNA, CDR2 YNFKEQ. The CDR3 sequence: CASSQVAGRQETQYF. The CDR3 DNA is TGTGCCAGCAGCCAAGTAGCGGGGAGGCAAGAGACCCAGTACTTC.

This clone was found many times. This chain connects TRBV28 to TRBJ2-7; 11 nucleotides line up with TRBD2. There are 13 residues in the CDR3. Germline CDR1 and CDR2: MDHEN and SYDVKM. V was clipped by 11 bases and J by 4 bases; unmatched bases: 7. The DNA for the CDR3 is TGTGCCGCTAGACTAGCGGGAAGGTACGAGCAGTACTTC. Translation gives CAARLAGRYEQYF.

This chain links TRBV25-1 with TRBJ1-2; TRBD1 matches 7 bases. CDR1 and CDR2 from the germline V gene are MGHDK and SYGVNS. This CDR3 contains 14 residues. V shed 6 bases, J shed 3 bases, and the junction held 7 bases outside the gene matches. This CDR3 is CASRGDREHYGYTF. CDR3 bases: TGTGCCAGCAGGGGCGACAGGGAGCACTATGGCTACACCTTC.

This chain joins TRBV29-1 and TRBJ1-1; the match to TRBD1 covers 7 bases. V trimming: 5 bases; J trimming: 3 bases; junction bases outside the gene matches: 6. CDR1 SQVTM and CDR2 ANQGSEA come from the germline V gene. The CDR3 totals 13 residues. CDR3 residues: CSVLGQVYTEAFF. In nucleotides, the CDR3 is TGCAGCGTTCTCGGACAGGTCTACACTGAAGCTTTCTTT.

The CDR3 sequence: CASSQAGLAGGEQYF. The DNA of the CDR3 is TGCGCCAGCAGCCAAGCGGGACTAGCGGGGGGAGAGCAGTACTTC. This sequence joins TRBV4-1 and TRBJ2-5, with 15 bases that match TRBD2. From germline, CDR1 is MGHRA and CDR2 YSYEKL. The CDR3 length is 15 residues. V was pared by 1 base and J by 11 bases, with 5 bases of the junction left unmatched.

V and J are TRBV19 and TRBJ2-1, with 7 bases identical to TRBD2. The trim removed 6 bases at V and 1 base at J, leaving 6 bases unmatched. CDR3 length equals 15 residues. The germline gives CDR1 LNHDA, CDR2 SQIVND (reference sequence). CDR3 DNA: TGTGCCAGTAGGGCTAGCGGCCATTCCTACAATGAGCAGTTCTTC. Translation: CASRASGHSYNEQFF.

This clone was seen more than once but under ten times. Other nucleotide sequences from this sample produce the same CDR3. This rearrangement joins TRBV4-3 to TRBJ1-1, with TRBD1 identical over 7 bases. The CDR3 spans 13 residues. CDR1 LGHNA and CDR2 YSLEER come from the germline V gene. Unmatched junction bases numbered 3, after V lost 0 bases and J lost 8 bases. The CDR3 sequence is CASSQDRGAEAFF. The CDR3, as DNA: TGCGCCAGCAGCCAAGACAGGGGGGCAGAAGCTTTCTTT.